Reported below is one T cell receptor beta chain. No antigen is known for it. Between the trimmed V and J ends, which lost 6 bases and 2 bases, there was a span of 14 bases. This CDR3 spans 14 amino acids. The data stem from a study of blood T cells in healthy people across ages. Overall study findings and caveats: Roughly linearly, TCR beta diversity per million T cells fell as age increased. With naive T cell percentage, TCR beta diversity showed a strong correlation.

Using a J-beta primer mix together with a sample-barcoded 5' primer, a second PCR was run for about 6 to 11 cycles. A template-switch adaptor with 12 random nucleotides tagged each cDNA molecule. TCRdb ran MiXCR on the 5' RACE reads and lists one entry per CDR3 protein. The sample shows roughly 1.5 million distinct CDR3 sequences, approximately 42% of them seen only once. Material for sequencing was blood. The receptor comes from a woman between 18 and 30 years old in good health. The chain couples TRBV12-3 or TRBV12-4 to TRBJ2-7; D unresolved. The CDR3 region has the DNA TGTGCCAGCAGCGAACAAGCTTTAACCTACGAGCAGTACTTC. Protein sequence: CASSEQALTYEQYF.